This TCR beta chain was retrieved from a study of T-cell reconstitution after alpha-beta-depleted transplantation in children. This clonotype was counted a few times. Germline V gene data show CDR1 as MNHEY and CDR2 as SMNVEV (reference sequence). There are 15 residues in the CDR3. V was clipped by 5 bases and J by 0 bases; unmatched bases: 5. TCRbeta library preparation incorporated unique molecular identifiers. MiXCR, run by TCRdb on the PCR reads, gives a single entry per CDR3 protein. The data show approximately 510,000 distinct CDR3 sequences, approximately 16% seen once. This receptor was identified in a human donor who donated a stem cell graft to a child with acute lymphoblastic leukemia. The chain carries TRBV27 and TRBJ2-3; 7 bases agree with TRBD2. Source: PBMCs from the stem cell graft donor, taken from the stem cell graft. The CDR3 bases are TGTGCCAGCAGTCCTAGCGGTTATAGCACAGATACGCAGTATTTT. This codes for CASSPSGYSTDTQYF.